The sequence of this T cell receptor beta chain was determined in a study of T-cell reconstitution after alpha-beta-depleted transplantation in children. The sample holds many counts of this clonotype. TCRbeta library construction was performed incorporating unique molecular identifiers. One entry per CDR3 protein results from TCRdb running MiXCR on the PCR reads. The sample contains some 250,000 distinct CDR3 sequences, more than 10% of which appear only once. The CDR3 is made up of 13 amino acids. CDR1 is MNHEY and CDR2 is SVGEGT in the germline V gene. V lost 0 bases to trimming and J lost 1 base, with 1 base between them.

The receptor's source is a human donor who donated a stem cell graft to a child with acute lymphoblastic leukemia. The sample in question was PBMCs from the stem cell graft donor, obtained from the stem cell graft. This chain connects TRBV6-2 or TRBV6-3 to TRBJ1-3; D is undetermined. The CDR3 loop is CASSYSSGNTIYF. In nucleotides, the CDR3 is TGTGCCAGCAGTTACTCATCTGGAAACACCATATATTTT.